These 5 T cell receptor beta chains share one sample of origin, sequenced in a study of cytomegalovirus exposure and HLA in healthy donors. Researchers ran the PCR with 60 Vbeta and 13 Jbeta primers. Sequencing was performed with immunoSEQ multiplex PCR; in TCRdb, only in-frame clones are kept and a portion is missing. Of 130,000 to 150,000 clones listed, 79% are singletons. The sequencing input was PBMCs. These receptors all stem from a woman in her thirties or forties in good health and CMV-seropositive.

This chain joins TRBV6-1 and TRBJ2-3, with 8 positions matching TRBD1. In germline, CDR1 is MNHNS, CDR2 SASEGT. Trimming at V came to 3 bases and at J to 6 bases, leaving 8 bases not matched to a gene. The CDR3 spans 15 residues. CDR3 sequence reads: CASSDADRALDTQYF. CDR3 DNA sequence: TGTGCCAGCAGTGACGCGGACAGGGCTTTGGATACGCAGTATTTT.

V and J are TRBV7-3 and TRBJ2-3, with 8 bases fitting TRBD1. After removal of 4 bases from V and 4 bases from J, the junction contained 7 bases not matched to a gene. CDR1 is SGHTA, CDR2 FQGTGA, per germline. The CDR3 contains 15 residues. CDR3 sequence reads: CASSSQGAGADTQYF. CDR3 nucleotide sequence: TGTGCCAGCAGCTCTCAGGGGGCCGGGGCAGATACGCAGTATTTT.

The chain links TRBV9 to TRBJ2-7, with D maybe TRBD2 (5 bases). The V gene's germline CDR1 is SGDLS and CDR2 YYNGEE. The CDR3 loop spans 13 amino acids. Deletions cut 3 bases from V and 0 bases from J, with 7 bases between. The CDR3 DNA follows: TGTGCCAGCAGCGCCCGGGACTCCTACGAGCAGTACTTC. Its protein is CASSARDSYEQYF.

The chain employs TRBV6-1 and TRBJ2-3; tentative D call: TRBD2 (5 bases). CDR3 size: 15 residues. V lost 2 bases to trimming and J lost 9 bases, with 18 bases between them. Germline lookup yields CDR1 MNHNS and CDR2 SASEGT. CDR3 coding DNA: TGTGCCAGCAGTGAAATGGAGGAACCGACGGGGACGCAGTATTTT. Protein sequence: CASSEMEEPTGTQYF.

The chain recombines TRBV10-3 with TRBJ1-5; maybe TRBD1 (5 bases). Germline CDR1 and CDR2: ENHRY and SYGVKD. Trimming cost V 4 bases and J 1 base, with 8 bases left between them. This CDR3 has 14 residues. CDR3 nucleotides: TGTGCCATCAGTGGGGGGGACAGCAATCAGCCCCAGCATTTT. Amino acids: CAISGGDSNQPQHF.